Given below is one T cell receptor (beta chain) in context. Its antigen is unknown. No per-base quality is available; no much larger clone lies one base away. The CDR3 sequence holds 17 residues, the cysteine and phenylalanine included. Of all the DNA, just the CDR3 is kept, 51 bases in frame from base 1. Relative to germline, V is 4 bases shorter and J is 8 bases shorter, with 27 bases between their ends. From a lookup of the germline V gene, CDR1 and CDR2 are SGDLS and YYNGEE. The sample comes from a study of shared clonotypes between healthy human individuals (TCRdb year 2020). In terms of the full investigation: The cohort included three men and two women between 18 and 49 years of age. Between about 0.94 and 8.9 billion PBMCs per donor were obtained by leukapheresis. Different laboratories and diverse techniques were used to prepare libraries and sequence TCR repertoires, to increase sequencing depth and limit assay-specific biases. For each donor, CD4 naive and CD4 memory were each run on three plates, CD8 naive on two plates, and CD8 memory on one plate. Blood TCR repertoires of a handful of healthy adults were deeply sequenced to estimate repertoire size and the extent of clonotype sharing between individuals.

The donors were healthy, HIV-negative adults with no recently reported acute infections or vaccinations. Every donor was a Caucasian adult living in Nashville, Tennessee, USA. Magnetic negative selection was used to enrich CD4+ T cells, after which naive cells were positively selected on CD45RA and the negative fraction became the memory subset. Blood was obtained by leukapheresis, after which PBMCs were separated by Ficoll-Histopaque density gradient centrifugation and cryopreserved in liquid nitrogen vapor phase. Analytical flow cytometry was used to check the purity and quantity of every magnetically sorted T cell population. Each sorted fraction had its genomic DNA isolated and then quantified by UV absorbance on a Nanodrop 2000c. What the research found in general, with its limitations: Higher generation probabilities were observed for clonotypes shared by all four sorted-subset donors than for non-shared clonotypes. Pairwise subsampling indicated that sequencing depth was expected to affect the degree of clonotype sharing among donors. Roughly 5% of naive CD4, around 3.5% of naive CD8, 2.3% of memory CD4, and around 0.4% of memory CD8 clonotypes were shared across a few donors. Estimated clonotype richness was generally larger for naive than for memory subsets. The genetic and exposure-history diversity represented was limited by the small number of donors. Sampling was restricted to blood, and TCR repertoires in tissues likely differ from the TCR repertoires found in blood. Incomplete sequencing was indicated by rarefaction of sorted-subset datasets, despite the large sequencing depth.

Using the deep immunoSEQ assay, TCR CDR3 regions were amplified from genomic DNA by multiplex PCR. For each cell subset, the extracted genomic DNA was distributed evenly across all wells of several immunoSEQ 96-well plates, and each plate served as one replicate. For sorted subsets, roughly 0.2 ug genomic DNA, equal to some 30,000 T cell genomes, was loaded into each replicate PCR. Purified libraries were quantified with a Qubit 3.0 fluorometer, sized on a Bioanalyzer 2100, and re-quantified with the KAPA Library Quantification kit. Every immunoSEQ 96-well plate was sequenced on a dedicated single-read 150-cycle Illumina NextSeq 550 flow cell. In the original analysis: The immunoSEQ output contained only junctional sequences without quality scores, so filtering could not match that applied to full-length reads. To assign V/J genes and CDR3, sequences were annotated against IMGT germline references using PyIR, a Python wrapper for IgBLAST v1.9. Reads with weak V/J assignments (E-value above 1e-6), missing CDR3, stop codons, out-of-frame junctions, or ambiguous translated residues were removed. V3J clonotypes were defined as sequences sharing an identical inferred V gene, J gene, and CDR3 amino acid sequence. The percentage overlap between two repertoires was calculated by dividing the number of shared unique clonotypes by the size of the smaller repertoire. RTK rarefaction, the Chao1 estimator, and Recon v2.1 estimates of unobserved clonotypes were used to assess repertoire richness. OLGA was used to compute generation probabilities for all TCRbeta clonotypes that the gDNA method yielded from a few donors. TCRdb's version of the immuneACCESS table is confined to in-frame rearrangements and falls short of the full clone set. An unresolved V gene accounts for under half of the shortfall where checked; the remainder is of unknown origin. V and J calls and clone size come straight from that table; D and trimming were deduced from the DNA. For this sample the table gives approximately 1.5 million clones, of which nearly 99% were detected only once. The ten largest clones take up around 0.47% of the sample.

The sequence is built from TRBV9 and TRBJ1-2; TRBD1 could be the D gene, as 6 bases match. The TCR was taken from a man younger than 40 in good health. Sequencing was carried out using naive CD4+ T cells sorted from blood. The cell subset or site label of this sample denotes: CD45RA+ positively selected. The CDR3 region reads CASSHSLAAAGVQGYTF. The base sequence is TGTGCCAGCAGCCACTCTTTGGCCGCAGCAGGGGTGCAGGGCTACACCTTC.